The 16 T cell receptor beta chains below come from one sample, sequenced in a study of cytomegalovirus exposure and HLA in healthy donors. The PCR contained 60 Vbeta and 13 Jbeta primers. Clones were sequenced by immunoSEQ multiplex PCR, and TCRdb holds only the in-frame ones, with some missing. Among about 83,000 clones, roughly 75% were seen once, and the ten largest hold roughly 4.2%. Sequences were obtained from PBMCs. These receptors were collected from a man in his fifties or sixties in good health and CMV-seronegative.

The chain uses TRBV6-1 and TRBJ2-1; TRBD2 matches at 10 bases. This CDR3 is built from 20 residues. In germline, CDR1 is MNHNS, CDR2 SASEGT. V dropped 2 bases and J dropped 0; count of bases not matched to a gene: 13. The CDR3 loop reads CASSERASGGPSSSYNEQFF. CDR3 coding DNA: TGTGCCAGCAGTGAAAGGGCTAGCGGGGGCCCGAGCTCCTCCTACAATGAGCAGTTCTTC.

The J gene is TRBJ2-7, the V gene TRBV30, with TRBD2 as a possible D gene (6 bases). Deletions cut 4 bases from V and 4 bases from J, with 17 bases between. Germline CDR1 is GTSNPN and CDR2 is SVGIG (reference sequence). The CDR3 is 14 amino acids. CDR3 DNA: TGTGCCTGGACGAGCGGGCTGCCGCCATACGAGCAGTACTTC. Its translation: CAWTSGLPPYEQYF.

V and J are TRBV9 and TRBJ1-4; possibly TRBD1 for D (5 bases). Germline CDR1 is SGDLS and CDR2 is YYNGEE. With 0 bases removed from V and 8 bases from J, the gap between germline ends came to 14 bases. The CDR3 is 15 amino acids. The CDR3: CASSVGGDGREKLFF. The CDR3 DNA is TGTGCCAGCAGCGTAGGGGGCGATGGAAGGGAAAAACTGTTTTTT.

The rearrangement joins TRBV16 to TRBJ1-2; D gene unclear. CDR1 is KGHSY, CDR2 FQNENV, per germline. The V gene lost 0 bases and the J gene lost 6 bases, with 17 bases spanning the gap. The CDR3 consists of 16 residues. For the CDR3, the DNA is TGTGCCAGCAGCCAATCACCGGCACCGGGTCGGGATGGCTACACCTTC. It yields the protein CASSQSPAPGRDGYTF.

The rearrangement links TRBV11-3 to TRBJ2-1; TRBD1 agrees at 8 bases. The CDR3 spans 15 residues. The J segment lost 2 bases and the V segment lost 5 bases, leaving 5 bases of the junction unmatched. Germline lookup yields CDR1 SGHNT and CDR2 YENEEA. CDR3 in amino acids: CASSPGGPTYNEQFF. The CDR3, as DNA: TGTGCCAGCAGCCCAGGGGGCCCGACCTACAATGAGCAGTTCTTC.

The J gene is TRBJ2-1, the V gene TRBV7-9; 15 bases line up with TRBD2. From germline, CDR1 is SEHNR and CDR2 FQNEAQ (reference sequence). The J segment lost 8 bases and the V segment lost 3 bases, leaving 5 bases of the junction unmatched. The CDR3 is made up of 16 amino acids. CDR3 sequence reads: CASSLAGLAGGHEQFF. The CDR3 coding sequence is TGTGCCAGCAGCTTGGCCGGACTAGCGGGGGGGCATGAGCAGTTCTTC.

This sequence joins TRBV30 and TRBJ1-1; tentative D call: TRBD1 (5 bases). Trimming left V 5 bases short and J 4 bases short, with 11 bases between. In germline, CDR1 is GTSNPN, CDR2 SVGIG (reference sequence). This CDR3 contains 12 residues. As DNA, the CDR3 is TGTGCCTGGGCCAGGGCGACCACTGAAGCTTTCTTT. This gives the protein CAWARATTEAFF.

This chain joins TRBV29-1 and TRBJ2-3; 10 bases match TRBD1. CDR1 and CDR2 (germline): SQVTM, ANQGSEA. With 4 bases clipped from V and 1 base from J, the junction kept 5 bases outside the gene matches. The CDR3 consists of 15 residues. CDR3 DNA sequence: TGCAGCGTTGGGGCCGGGACAGGGGGCACAGATACGCAGTATTTT. Amino acids: CSVGAGTGGTDTQYF.

V gene TRBV18 combines with J gene TRBJ1-4; 12 bases align to TRBD1. V dropped 3 bases and J dropped 4; count of bases not matched to a gene: 9. The CDR3 has 18 residues. CDR1 KGHSH and CDR2 LQKENI come from the germline V gene. CDR3 amino acids: CASSPRDRGHVSNEKLFF. The CDR3, as DNA: TGTGCCAGCTCACCCCGGGACAGGGGGCACGTAAGTAATGAAAAACTGTTTTTT.

This clone has more than one count but fewer than ten. The identical CDR3 is also encoded by other nucleotide sequences in the sample. The chain recombines TRBV19 with TRBJ1-1, with D perhaps matching TRBD1 (6 bases). Germline lookup yields CDR1 LNHDA and CDR2 SQIVND (reference sequence). The CDR3 runs to 13 residues. Trimming removed 4 bases from V and 2 bases from J, with 8 bases in between. CDR3 protein: CASSTGGNTEAFF. CDR3 nucleotide sequence: TGTGCCAGTAGTACGGGGGGCAACACTGAAGCTTTCTTT.

The genes are TRBV11-2 and TRBJ1-2; TRBD1 matches at 8 bases. The CDR3 extends over 15 amino acids. Germline lookup yields CDR1 SGHAT and CDR2 FQNNGV. V was clipped by 1 base and J by 6 bases; unmatched bases: 7. The CDR3 nucleotides read TGTGCCAGCAGCTTAGGAGGACAGGGTTTGGATGGCTACACCTTC. The encoded protein is CASSLGGQGLDGYTF. Full variable domain (missing parts from reference TRBV11-2 and TRBJ1-2): EAGVAQSPRYKIIEKRQSVAFWCNPISGHATLYWYQQILGQGPKLLIQFQNNGVVDDSQLPKDRFSAERLKGVDSTLKIQPAKLEDSAVYLCASSLGGQGLDGYTFGSGTRLTVV.

This rearrangement joins TRBV19 to TRBJ2-2; 10 bases agree with TRBD1. CDR3 size: 15 residues. Germline V gene data show CDR1 as LNHDA and CDR2 as SQIVND (reference sequence). The junction had 4 bases not matched to a gene; V was cut back by 4 bases and J by 5 bases. The CDR3 region is CASSTGTGETGELFF. The CDR3 coding sequence is TGTGCCAGTAGTACAGGGACAGGGGAGACCGGGGAGCTGTTTTTT.

The rearrangement joins TRBV19 to TRBJ1-5; D uncertain. V gave up 1 base and J gave up 0 bases, with 16 bases separating them. Germline V gene lookup returns CDR1 LNHDA and CDR2 SQIVND (reference sequence). This CDR3 has 18 amino acids. DNA for the CDR3: TGTGCCAGTAGTATAGGCAGGATGCCAAAGGATAGCAATCAGCCCCAGCATTTT. This translates into CASSIGRMPKDSNQPQHF. Full variable domain (remainder filled in from reference TRBV19 and TRBJ1-5): DGGITQSPKYLFRKEGQNVTLSCEQNLNHDAMYWYRQDPGQGLRLIYYSQIVNDFQKGDIAEGYSVSREKKESFPLTVTSAQKNPTAFYLCASSIGRMPKDSNQPQHFGDGTRLSIL.

This clone has just a few counts. The V gene is TRBV5-1, the J gene TRBJ1-6; D possibly corresponds to TRBD1 (5 bases). The CDR3 sequence is 16 residues long. Germline V gene lookup returns CDR1 SGHRS and CDR2 YFSETQ. The ends were cut back, 0 bases at V and 10 bases at J, with 17 bases in the middle. The CDR3, as DNA: TGCGCCAGCAGCTTGGTCGGGCAGGGAGGGGACTCACCCCTCCACTTT. Translated, it gives CASSLVGQGGDSPLHF. Supplemented by reference TRBV5-1 and TRBJ1-6, the full variable domain reads KAGVTQTPRYLIKTRGQQVTLSCSPISGHRSVSWYQQTPGQGLQFLFEYFSETQRNKGNFPGRFSGRQFSNSRSEMNVSTLELGDSALYLCASSLVGQGGDSPLHFGNGTRLTVT.

The chain combines TRBV19 with TRBJ1-2; 9 bases agree with TRBD1. CDR3 size: 16 residues. V lost 7 bases to trimming and J lost 6 bases; unmatched junction nucleotides: 15. The V gene's germline CDR1 is LNHDA and CDR2 SQIVND (reference sequence). The CDR3 coding sequence is TGTGCCAGTACCCGACAGGCACAGGGGGCCGGGAATGGCTACACCTTC. Protein: CASTRQAQGAGNGYTF.

This chain connects TRBV5-1 to TRBJ2-3, with a weak D call TRBD1 (6 bases). Trimming removed 4 bases at V and 1 base at J, with 16 bases between. There are 16 residues in the CDR3. From germline, CDR1 is SGHRS and CDR2 YFSETQ. The CDR3 region is CASSLHPGEGTDTQYF. CDR3 in DNA: TGCGCCAGCAGCCTACATCCAGGGGAAGGCACAGATACGCAGTATTTT.